This record looks at one T cell receptor (beta chain) sequence and its context. Its antigen is not yet known. No much larger clone is present one base from it, and per-base qualities are unavailable. The method was the immunoSEQ multiplex PCR assay. In most patients, genomic DNA was isolated using the Qiagen DNeasy Blood and Tissue Kit and sent frozen to Adaptive Biotechnologies for TCR sequencing. For most patients, genomic DNA was subjected to high-throughput TCR-beta CDR3 sequencing by Adaptive Biotechnologies. From the authors' description of their analysis: Adaptive's ImmunoSEQ software supplied the TCR sequencing data for around 17 patients, while MiXCR and VDJtools were used to process a few other patients. To correct CD4 versus CD8 sorting errors, sequences present in both subsets at a frequency ratio below 5:1 were removed. CDR3 nucleotide sequences shared by donor and recipient were removed because the origin of these sequences could not be assigned. At least 2-fold expansion over unstimulated cells and a minimum CFSE-low frequency of 0.002% (template counts) or 0.001% (read counts) were required for clones to be classified as alloreactive. A clone was considered mappable if detected in the sequenced pre-transplant spleen, lymph node, or MLR CFSE-low populations of the donor or recipient. The cumulative frequency of alloreactive clones was calculated as a percentage of all sequences, weighted by copy number. The clones in this table, taken by TCRdb from immuneACCESS, are in-frame only. Not every clone is retained; where verified, under half of the shortfall comes from an unresolved V gene, and the cause of the rest is unknown. Clonal size and the V and J genes are those of that table, whereas D and trimming came from the DNA. This sample is represented by some 120,000 clones; roughly nine tenths of them were singletons. About 0.2% of the sample comes from the top ten.

The entry originates in a study of graft-versus-host responses after intestinal transplantation (dated by TCRdb to about 2021). Notes on the research overall: The transplants that recipients received were multivisceral, liver-intestinal, or isolated intestinal. All recipients received anti-thymocyte globulin induction followed by maintenance tacrolimus and steroids for three to four years. After intestinal transplantation, graft-versus-host and host-versus-graft alloreactive T cell clones in the graft, circulation and bone marrow were tracked using bulk TCR-beta CDR3 sequencing. Alloreactive clones were identified by sequencing pre-transplant mixed lymphocyte reaction products and comparing them with unstimulated pre-transplant donor and recipient T cells. Of the 20 to 25 intestinal transplant recipients enrolled in the cohort, one of whom was a retransplant, 3 patients without pretransplant specimens were excluded. A peak of at least 4% donor T cells among recipient peripheral blood mononuclear cells was the definition used for donor T cell macrochimerism. Instead of going to the commercial service, samples from a few later patients were sequenced in-house on an Illumina MiSeq and processed with MiXCR.

V gives up 4 bases and J gives up 2 bases, and the segment between their germline ends measures 9 bases. From the germline V gene, CDR1 is SGHTA and CDR2 is FQGNSA. Including cysteine and phenylalanine, the CDR3 has 13 amino acids. CDR3 DNA is the only sequence kept; it has 39 bases, read in frame from the first base. The time point label, as the study defines it: cells obtained before transplantation from donor or recipient. CD3+CD4+ and CD3+CD8+ populations were FACS-sorted from unstimulated pre-transplant donor and recipient cells taken from spleen or lymph nodes. Overall study outcomes, separate from this receptor: Patients with donor T cell macrochimerism had high GvH to HvG T cell clonal ratios in their allografts. The relatively low number and heterogeneity of intestinal transplant patients limited the conclusions. Early after transplant, peak levels of circulating GvH clones were associated with declines in HvG clones. GvH clones were detected in recipient bone marrow, and some of these GvH clones were observed earlier in ileal mucosa or blood, consistent with an intestinal mucosal origin.

The sequence links TRBV7-2 to TRBJ2-7; the D gene is perhaps TRBD1, on 5 matching bases. Sequenced material: unstimulated CD4+ T cells sorted from spleen or lymph node cells, taken before transplant. The clonotype comes from a human donor who was the organ donor for an intestinal transplant. The CDR3 protein is CASSWGPAYEQYF. The nucleotide sequence reads TGTGCCAGCAGCTGGGGCCCCGCCTACGAGCAGTACTTC.